This entry features one T cell receptor (beta chain) sequence. Its antigen is not identified. The authors ran the assay at deep level. Sequencing used immunoSEQ multiplex PCR; TCRdb keeps in-frame clones, though not all of them. This repertoire shows approximately 980,000 clones, approximately 80% found once; its top ten account for around 1.4%. Germline CDR1 reads SGHRS; CDR2 reads YFSETQ. The V end was cut by 4 bases, the J end by 0 bases, with 2 bases between. The CDR3 sequence is 12 residues long. This sample is drawn from a study of shared clonotypes between healthy human individuals. Study outcomes and limitations: Naive CD4 clonotypes were shared across several donors at about 5%.

Source material: memory CD4+ T cells sorted from blood. Subset given: CD45RA-negative fraction. The sequence derives from a man between 18 and 29 years old in good health. V gene TRBV5-1 combines with J gene TRBJ2-1; D is unresolved. In DNA form, the CDR3 reads TGCGCCAGCAGCATCTCCTACAATGAGCAGTTCTTC. As protein: CASSISYNEQFF.